The 16 T cell receptor beta chains listed next were all sequenced from one sample in a study of cytomegalovirus exposure and HLA in healthy donors (dated by TCRdb to the late 2010s). The protocol used for the library was the immunoSEQ multiplex PCR assay. A mixture of 60 forward primers for TCR Vbeta segments and 13 reverse primers for TCR Jbeta segments was used in the multiplex PCR. TCRdb took this table from immuneACCESS and kept in-frame rearrangements with V and J called. Such tables lack part of the clones; where checked against another copy, unresolved V genes explain under half of the gap, and the rest is unexplained. In this sample the table shows approximately 60,000 clones, roughly 80% of which occur a single time. The top ten hold around 1.5% of the sample. Sequencing was carried out using PBMCs. These receptors all stem from a man in his thirties or forties in good health and CMV-seronegative.

This sequence joins TRBV6-1 and TRBJ2-2; 12 nucleotides agree with TRBD2. This CDR3 has 14 residues. CDR1 and CDR2 (germline): MNHNS, SASEGT. J lost 5 bases, V lost 6 bases, and 1 base had no gene match. Written as DNA, the CDR3 is TGTGCCAGCAGAGGACTAGCGGGAACCGGGGAGCTGTTTTTT. Translating it yields CASRGLAGTGELFF.

The chain combines TRBV9 with TRBJ2-3, with 7 nucleotides matching TRBD1. The CDR3 loop spans 17 amino acids. J lost 5 bases, V lost 0 bases, and 12 bases had no gene match. Germline CDR1 SGDLS, CDR2 YYNGEE. The CDR3 DNA reads TGTGCCAGCAGCGTAGGGACTTCAGGGGGTTCGGGAGATACGCAGTATTTT. This translates into CASSVGTSGGSGDTQYF.

V usage is TRBV7-9 and J usage is TRBJ1-2; weak D call: TRBD1 (5 bases). This CDR3 is 13 amino acids long. The V gene's germline CDR1 is SEHNR and CDR2 FQNEAQ (reference sequence). V lost 3 bases to trimming and J lost 4 bases, with 9 bases between them. In DNA, the CDR3 is TGTGCCAGCAGCTTGAGGGGAGGCTATGGCTACACCTTC. Protein product: CASSLRGGYGYTF.

The CDR3 reads CASSLDRPYEQYF. Written as DNA, the CDR3 is TGTGCCAGCAGCTTGGACAGACCCTACGAGCAGTACTTC. The chain uses TRBV5-4 and TRBJ2-7; D gene ambiguous. The CDR3 length is 13 residues. Trimming took off 0 bases at V and 2 bases at J, with 6 bases between the two ends. CDR1 is SGHNT and CDR2 is YYREEE in the germline V gene (reference sequence).

The chain is built from TRBV28 and TRBJ1-5; the match to TRBD1 covers 9 bases. Germline V gene data show CDR1 as MDHEN and CDR2 as SYDVKM. This CDR3 contains 19 residues. V shed 4 bases and J 3 bases; nucleotides not matched to a gene: 16. CDR3 in amino acids: CASSSRDRESANYNQPQHF. The CDR3 DNA follows: TGTGCCAGCAGTTCTAGGGACAGGGAATCAGCAAATTACAATCAGCCCCAGCATTTT. Drawing the rest from reference TRBV28 and TRBJ1-5, the complete variable domain is DVKVTQSSRYLVKRTGEKVFLECVQDMDHENMFWYRQDPGLGLRLIYFSYDVKMKEKGDIPEGYSVSREKKERFSLILESASTNQTSMYLCASSSRDRESANYNQPQHFGDGTRLSIL.

This clone was observed once. The chain links TRBV5-1 to TRBJ2-7; 10 nucleotides line up with TRBD2. J lost 6 bases, V lost 5 bases, and 8 bases had no gene match. This CDR3 has 14 amino acids. Germline CDR1 and CDR2: SGHRS and YFSETQ. This CDR3 is CASRAGTSVGEQYF. The DNA of the CDR3 is TGCGCCAGCAGAGCCGGGACTAGCGTGGGCGAGCAGTACTTC.

CDR3 nucleotide sequence: TGCGCCAGCAGCCAAAGCCTAGCGGGAGCCTCCTACAATGAGCAGTTCTTC. Protein product: CASSQSLAGASYNEQFF. The rearrangement joins TRBV4-3 to TRBJ2-1; 10 bases map to TRBD2. This CDR3 has 17 residues. Trimming at V came to 2 bases and at J to 0 bases, leaving 4 bases not matched to a gene. In germline, CDR1 is LGHNA, CDR2 YSLEER.

This chain links TRBV18 with TRBJ1-2, with TRBD1 as a possible D gene (5 bases). Germline CDR1 is KGHSH and CDR2 is LQKENI. The CDR3 extends over 14 amino acids. The germline V and J ends were trimmed by 3 bases and 8 bases, with 16 bases remaining between them. The CDR3 region has the DNA TGTGCCAGCTCACCTAGGGGTGAGGCTGAAGGCTACACCTTC. Its protein product is CASSPRGEAEGYTF. The full variable domain, with the rest looked up from reference TRBV18 and TRBJ1-2, is NAGVMQNPRHLVRRRGQEARLRCSPMKGHSHVYWYRQLPEEGLKFMVYLQKENIIDESGMPKERFSAEFPKEGPSILRIQQVVRGDSAAYFCASSPRGEAEGYTFGSGTRLTVV.

This chain uses TRBV10-3 with TRBJ2-5, with 7 bases identical to TRBD1. With 4 bases clipped from V and 2 bases from J, the junction kept 1 base outside the gene matches. This CDR3 has 13 amino acids. CDR1 is ENHRY, CDR2 SYGVKD, per germline. CDR3 in amino acids: CAISGDSQETQYF. DNA for the CDR3: TGTGCCATCAGTGGGGACAGTCAAGAGACCCAGTACTTC.

In its sample, this clone was seen a few times. This chain uses TRBV29-1 with TRBJ1-2, with a tentative D call TRBD1 (5 bases). This CDR3 contains 15 residues. V gave up 6 bases and J gave up 5 bases, with 22 bases separating them. Looked up from germline, CDR1 is SQVTM and CDR2 is ANQGSEA. The CDR3 DNA reads TGCAGCGTCTTGGGGGGGGTGGCCCAAAGTTATGGCTACACCTTC. Translated, it gives CSVLGGVAQSYGYTF.

This clone was picked up a small number of times. This sequence joins TRBV5-6 and TRBJ1-4; no clear D gene. CDR1 and CDR2 from the germline V gene are SGHDT and YYEEEE. Trimming removed 0 bases at V and 5 bases at J, with 17 bases between. This CDR3 contains 17 residues. The CDR3 loop is CASSLAGVGEGNEKLFF. DNA for the CDR3: TGTGCCAGCAGCTTGGCCGGGGTCGGAGAGGGAAATGAAAAACTGTTTTTT.

This sequence joins TRBV28 and TRBJ1-4; D is unclear. This CDR3 has 15 amino acids. The germline gives CDR1 MDHEN, CDR2 SYDVKM. With 0 bases removed from V and 0 bases from J, the gap between germline ends came to 5 bases. In DNA form, the CDR3 reads TGTGCCAGCAGTTTATGGCAGGCAACTAATGAAAAACTGTTTTTT. Translated: CASSLWQATNEKLFF. Full variable domain (outside the CDR3, taken from reference TRBV28 and TRBJ1-4): DVKVTQSSRYLVKRTGEKVFLECVQDMDHENMFWYRQDPGLGLRLIYFSYDVKMKEKGDIPEGYSVSREKKERFSLILESASTNQTSMYLCASSLWQATNEKLFFGSGTQLSVL.

This clone was recorded once. The rearrangement links TRBV30 to TRBJ1-3; D gene unclear. From germline, CDR1 is GTSNPN and CDR2 SVGIG (reference sequence). Trimming took off 4 bases at V and 4 bases at J, with 8 bases between the two ends. This CDR3 contains 12 residues. CDR3 sequence (DNA): TGTGCCTGGACCAGCGTAGGAAACACCATATATTTT. Protein sequence: CAWTSVGNTIYF. The full variable domain, rest sourced from reference TRBV30 and TRBJ1-3, is SQTIHQWPATLVQPVGSPLSLECTVEGTSNPNLYWYRQAAGRGLQLLFYSVGIGQISSEVPQNLSASRPQDRQFILSSKKLLLSDSGFYLCAWTSVGNTIYFGEGSWLTVV.

The rearrangement uses TRBV6-4 and TRBJ2-3; TRBD2 agrees at 7 bases. V lost 4 bases, J lost 3 bases, and 1 base stayed unmatched. Germline CDR1 reads MRHNA; CDR2 reads SNTAGT. This CDR3 has 13 amino acids. This chain's CDR3 is CASSVSGTDTQYF. The CDR3 DNA reads TGTGCCAGCAGTGTTAGCGGGACAGATACGCAGTATTTT.

Only a few counts were recorded for this clone. The rearrangement joins TRBV10-3 to TRBJ2-1; 9 bases are a match to TRBD2. Germline CDR1 reads ENHRY; CDR2 reads SYGVKD. V shed 1 base and J 9 bases; nucleotides not matched to a gene: 7. This CDR3 comprises 15 residues. CDR3: CAISELLAGFGEQFF. DNA for the CDR3: TGTGCCATCAGTGAGTTGCTAGCGGGGTTCGGTGAGCAGTTCTTC.

V is TRBV10-2 and J is TRBJ2-3; maybe TRBD2 (5 bases). The CDR3 covers 16 residues. Trimming removed 5 bases at V and 6 bases at J, with 21 bases between. Germline lookup yields CDR1 WSHSY and CDR2 SAAADI. In DNA, the CDR3 is TGCGCCAGCAGTCGGAGAGACTACGGCTTACTGGATACGCAGTATTTT. Translation: CASSRRDYGLLDTQYF.